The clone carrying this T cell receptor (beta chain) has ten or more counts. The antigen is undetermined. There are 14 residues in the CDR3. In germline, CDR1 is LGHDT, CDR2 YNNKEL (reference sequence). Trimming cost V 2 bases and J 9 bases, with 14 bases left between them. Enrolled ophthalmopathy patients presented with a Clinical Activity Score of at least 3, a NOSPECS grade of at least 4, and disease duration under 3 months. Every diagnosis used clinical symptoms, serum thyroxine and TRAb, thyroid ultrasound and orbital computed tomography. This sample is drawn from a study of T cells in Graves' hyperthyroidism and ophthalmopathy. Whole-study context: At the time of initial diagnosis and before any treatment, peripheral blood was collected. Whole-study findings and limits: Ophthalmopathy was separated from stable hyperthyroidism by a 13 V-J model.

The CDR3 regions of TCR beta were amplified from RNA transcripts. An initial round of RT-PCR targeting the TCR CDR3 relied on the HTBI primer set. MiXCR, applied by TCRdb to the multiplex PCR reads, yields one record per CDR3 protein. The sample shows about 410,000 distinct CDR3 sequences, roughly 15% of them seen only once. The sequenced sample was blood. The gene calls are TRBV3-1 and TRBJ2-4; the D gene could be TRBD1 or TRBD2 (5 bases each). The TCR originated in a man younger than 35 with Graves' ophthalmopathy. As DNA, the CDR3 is TGTGCCAGCAGCCAAATCGGGGACGGTACCATTCAGTACTTC. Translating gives CASSQIGDGTIQYF.